The following is a T cell receptor (beta chain) sequence with its context. In this sample, this clone turned up a few times. It has no known antigen specificity. No much larger clonotype is one base removed from it; base qualities were not supplied. These data belong to a study of OX40 agonist ivuxolimab in advanced cancers. At the level of the whole study: Ivuxolimab was a fully human IgG2 agonistic monoclonal antibody targeting the costimulatory receptor OX40 (CD134). Intravenous ivuxolimab was administered to patients every 2 weeks at six dose levels: 0.01, 0.1, 0.3, 1.5, 3 and 10 mg/kg. Of the roughly 51 dose-escalation patients, hepatocellular carcinoma was present in roughly 19, melanoma in approximately 15, renal cell carcinoma in 9 and head and neck cancer in 9. The dose-escalation cohort was 80% to 90% male with a mean age of about 60 years, ranging from roughly 23 to 85. Patients were allowed to have had prior anti-PD-1, anti-PD-L1 or anti-CTLA-4 therapy, and approximately 40% of the dose-escalation patients had been treated with checkpoint inhibitors. Partial responses occurred in three dose-escalation patients: two with cutaneous melanoma and one with hepatocellular carcinoma. The point of sequencing TCRbeta in the periphery was to test whether ivuxolimab changed TCR sequence diversity and drove clonal T-cell expansion. The monotherapy dose-escalation portion (N ≈ 56 patients) of the phase I ivuxolimab trial is reported in the paper. Summary of the overall study and its limitations: Partial responders in the 0.1-3.0 mg/kg groups had among the lowest normalized peripheral clonal expansion, especially among CD8+ T cells. The antigen specificity of the peripheral T cells that underwent clonal expansion was not determined. At doses of 0.1 to 3.0 mg/kg, clonal expansion of both CD4+ and CD8+ T cells in blood was seen between baseline and week 6. On average, CD8+ T cells showed more expanded clones than CD4+ T cells after ivuxolimab. Low levels of normalized T-cell clonal expansion were also seen in some patients who did not respond.

As encoded in the germline V gene, CDR1 is SGHTA while CDR2 is FQGTGA. Relative to germline, V is 1 base shorter and J is 6 bases shorter, with 9 bases between their ends. Spanning cysteine to phenylalanine, the CDR3 consists of 13 amino acids. Kept here is only the CDR3 DNA, which spans 39 bases and is read in frame from base 1. Genomic DNA was isolated from the sorted cells so that the TCRbeta CDR3 region could be sequenced. The immunoSEQ Assay was used to sequence the TCRbeta CDR3 regions. TCRdb stores this immuneACCESS table with in-frame sequences only. Part of the clones is absent; in the studies checked, under half of the shortfall reflects unresolved V genes, and no reason is known for the rest. For this sample there are about 79,000 clones; roughly 88% appear just once. The leading ten clones occupy about 4% of the sample. The trial excluded patients who had a history of autoimmune disease or who were on systemic immunosuppression. In every dose cohort, peripheral blood was drawn for TCR sequencing at baseline, cycle 4 day 1, and cycle 7 day 1. Samples were obtained from an open-label, multicenter, first-in-human phase I dose-escalation trial of ivuxolimab. Adults with locally advanced or metastatic head and neck squamous cell, hepatocellular, melanoma or renal cell carcinoma were enrolled in the trial. CD4+ and CD8+ T cells were sorted separately from peripheral blood before TCR sequencing.

The chain is made from TRBV7-3 and TRBJ1-2; the D gene is perhaps TRBD1, from 6 matching bases. The clonotype was recovered from an adult with an advanced solid tumor such as melanoma, head and neck, liver or kidney cancer. Sequenced material: CD4+ or CD8+ T cells sorted from blood, taken in a trial of the OX40 agonist ivuxolimab. The DNA is TGTGCCAGCAGCTTAATACAGGGCGATGGCTACACCTTC. Its protein is CASSLIQGDGYTF.